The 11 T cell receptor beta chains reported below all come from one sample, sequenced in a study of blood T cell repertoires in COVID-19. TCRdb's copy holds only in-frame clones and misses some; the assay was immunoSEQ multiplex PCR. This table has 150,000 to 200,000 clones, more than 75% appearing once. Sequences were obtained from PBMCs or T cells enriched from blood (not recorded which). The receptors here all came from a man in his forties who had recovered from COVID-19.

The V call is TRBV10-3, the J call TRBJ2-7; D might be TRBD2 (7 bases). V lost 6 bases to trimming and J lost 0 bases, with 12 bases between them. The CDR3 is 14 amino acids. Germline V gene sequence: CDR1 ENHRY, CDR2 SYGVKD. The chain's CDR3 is CAIRAAGASYEQYF. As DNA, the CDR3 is TGTGCCATCAGGGCGGCGGGGGCCTCCTACGAGCAGTACTTC.

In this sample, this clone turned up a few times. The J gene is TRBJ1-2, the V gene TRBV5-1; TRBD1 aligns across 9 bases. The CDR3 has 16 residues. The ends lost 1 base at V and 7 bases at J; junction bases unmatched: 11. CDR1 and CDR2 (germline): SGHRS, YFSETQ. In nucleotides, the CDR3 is TGCGCCAGCAGCTTGACCTGGGGGACAGGGATTCTTGGCTACACCTTC. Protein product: CASSLTWGTGILGYTF.

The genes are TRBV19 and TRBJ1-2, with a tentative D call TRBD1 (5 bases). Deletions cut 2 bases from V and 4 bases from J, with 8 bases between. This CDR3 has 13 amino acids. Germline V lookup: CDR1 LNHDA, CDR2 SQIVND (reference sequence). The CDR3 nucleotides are TGTGCCAGTAGTATAAAGGGGATCTATGGCTACACCTTC. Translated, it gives CASSIKGIYGYTF.

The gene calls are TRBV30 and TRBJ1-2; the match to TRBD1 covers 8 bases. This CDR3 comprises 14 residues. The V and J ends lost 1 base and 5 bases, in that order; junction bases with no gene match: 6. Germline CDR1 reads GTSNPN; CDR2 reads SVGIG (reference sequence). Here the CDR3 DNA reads TGTGCCTGGAGTGCAACAAGGACAGGGTATGGCTACACCTTC. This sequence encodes CAWSATRTGYGYTF.

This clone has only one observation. CDR3 amino acids: CASSLRGGGELFF. The CDR3 nucleotides read TGTGCCAGCAGCCTAAGGGGAGGGGGGGAGCTGTTTTTT. The chain couples TRBV12-3 or TRBV12-4 to TRBJ2-2; TRBD2 matches at 7 bases. CDR3 length: 13 amino acids. The V gene end was trimmed by 6 bases and the J gene end by 8 bases; junction bases not matched to a gene: 6.

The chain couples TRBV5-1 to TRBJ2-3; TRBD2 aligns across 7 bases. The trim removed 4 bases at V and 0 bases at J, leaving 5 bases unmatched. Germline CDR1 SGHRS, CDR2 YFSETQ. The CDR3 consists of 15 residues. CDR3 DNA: TGCGCCAGCAGCCGAACTAGCGCGAGCACAGATACGCAGTATTTT. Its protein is CASSRTSASTDTQYF. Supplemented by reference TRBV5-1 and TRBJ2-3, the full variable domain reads KAGVTQTPRYLIKTRGQQVTLSCSPISGHRSVSWYQQTPGQGLQFLFEYFSETQRNKGNFPGRFSGRQFSNSRSEMNVSTLELGDSALYLCASSRTSASTDTQYFGPGTRLTVL.

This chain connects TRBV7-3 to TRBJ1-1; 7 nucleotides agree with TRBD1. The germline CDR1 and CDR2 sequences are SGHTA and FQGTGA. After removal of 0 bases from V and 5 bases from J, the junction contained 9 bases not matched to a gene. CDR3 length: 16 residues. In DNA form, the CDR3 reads TGTGCCAGCAGCTTAACGTCCAGGGGGGCGCGTACTGAAGCTTTCTTT. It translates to CASSLTSRGARTEAFF.

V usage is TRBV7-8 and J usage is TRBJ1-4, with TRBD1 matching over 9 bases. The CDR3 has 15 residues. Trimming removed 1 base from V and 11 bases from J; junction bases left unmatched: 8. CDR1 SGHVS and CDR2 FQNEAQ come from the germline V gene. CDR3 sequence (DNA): TGTGCCAGCAGCTTAGGGGACAGGGAAATCGAGAAACTGTTTTTT. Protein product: CASSLGDREIEKLFF.

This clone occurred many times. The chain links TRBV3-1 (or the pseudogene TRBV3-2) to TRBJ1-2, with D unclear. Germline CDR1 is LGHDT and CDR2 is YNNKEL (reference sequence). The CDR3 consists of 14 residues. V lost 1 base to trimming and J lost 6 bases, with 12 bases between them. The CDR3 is CASSQGASKDGYTF. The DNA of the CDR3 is TGTGCCAGCAGCCAAGGGGCTTCTAAGGATGGCTACACCTTC.

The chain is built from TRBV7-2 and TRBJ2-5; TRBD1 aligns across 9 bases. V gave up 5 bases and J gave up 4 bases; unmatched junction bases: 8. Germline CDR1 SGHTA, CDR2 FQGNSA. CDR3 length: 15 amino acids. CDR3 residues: CASSPGQGRGETQYF. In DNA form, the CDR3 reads TGTGCCAGCAGCCCGGGACAGGGTAGGGGAGAGACCCAGTACTTC.

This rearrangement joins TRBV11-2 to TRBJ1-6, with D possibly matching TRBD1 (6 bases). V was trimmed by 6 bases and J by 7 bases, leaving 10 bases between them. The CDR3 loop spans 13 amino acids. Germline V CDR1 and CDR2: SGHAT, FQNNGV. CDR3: CASRTGSNSPLHF. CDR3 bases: TGTGCCAGCAGAACAGGGTCCAATTCACCCCTCCACTTT.